The 9 T cell receptor beta chains reported below all come from one sample, sequenced in a study of cytomegalovirus exposure and HLA in healthy donors. The PCR used 60 Vbeta and 13 Jbeta primers. Profiling relied on immunoSEQ multiplex PCR, and the TCRdb table lists in-frame clones only, not all of them. The sample lists about 130,000 clones; 80% were seen once. Sequencing used PBMCs. The receptor set was obtained from a man aged 25-45 years in good health and CMV-seronegative.

V and J are TRBV28 and TRBJ2-5; 8 bases agree with TRBD2. Trimming at V came to 6 bases and at J to 4 bases, leaving 1 base not matched to a gene. Germline V gene sequence: CDR1 MDHEN, CDR2 SYDVKM. The CDR3 spans 12 residues. CDR3: CASSRGGETQYF. The CDR3 DNA reads TGTGCCAGCAGCCGGGGGGGAGAGACCCAGTACTTC.

This clone was recorded a few times. The rearrangement uses TRBV2 and TRBJ1-2; 10 bases map to TRBD1. The CDR3 totals 15 residues. In germline, CDR1 is SNHLY, CDR2 FYNNEI. With 5 bases clipped from V and 2 bases from J, the junction kept 5 bases outside the gene matches. CDR3 loop: CASSSPGQGNYGYTF. The DNA for the CDR3 is TGTGCCAGCAGTTCACCGGGACAGGGGAACTATGGCTACACCTTC.

The V gene is TRBV6-5, the J gene TRBJ1-4, with no clear D. Germline CDR1 and CDR2: MNHEY and SVGAGI. Trimming pared 5 bases from V and 0 bases from J, leaving 4 bases between. The CDR3 spans 13 residues. Written as DNA, the CDR3 is TGTGCCAGCAGTCGAGCAACTAATGAAAAACTGTTTTTT. Amino acid sequence: CASSRATNEKLFF.

The CDR3 nucleotides read TGCAGCGTTGAAGGGACTAGCGGGAGCCAAGAGACCCAGTACTTC. Translated, it gives CSVEGTSGSQETQYF. The chain recombines TRBV29-1 with TRBJ2-5; 13 positions match TRBD2. V was pared by 1 base and J by 1 base, with 0 bases of the junction left unmatched. Per germline, CDR1 SQVTM and CDR2 ANQGSEA. The length of the CDR3 is 15 residues.

This clone was observed a handful of times. The rearrangement uses TRBV9 and TRBJ2-1; D might be TRBD2 (6 bases). CDR1 and CDR2 (germline): SGDLS, YYNGEE. V was clipped by 0 bases and J by 4 bases, with 14 bases between them. The length of the CDR3 is 16 residues. The CDR3 here is CASSVGAGTYYNEQFF. DNA for the CDR3: TGTGCCAGCAGCGTAGGGGCCGGGACTTATTACAATGAGCAGTTCTTC.

The rearrangement uses TRBV9 and TRBJ2-5; unclear D gene. From germline, CDR1 is SGDLS and CDR2 YYNGEE. This CDR3 has 14 amino acids. V was pared by 2 bases and J by 4 bases, with 12 bases between. This chain's CDR3 is CASSVGGSGETQYF. The CDR3 bases are TGTGCCAGCAGCGTGGGTGGGTCGGGAGAGACCCAGTACTTC.

The V gene is TRBV7-8, the J gene TRBJ2-1; D is perhaps TRBD1 (6 bases). This CDR3 spans 15 amino acids. CDR1 is SGHVS, CDR2 FQNEAQ, per germline. V lost 0 bases and J 9 bases, leaving 15 bases between the germline ends. The DNA of the CDR3 is TGTGCCAGCAGCTTAGCCCCCTTGTCCAGGGGTGAGCAGTTCTTC. This codes for CASSLAPLSRGEQFF.

The rearrangement joins TRBV13 to TRBJ2-3, with 14 positions matching TRBD2. V shed 5 bases and J 3 bases; nucleotides not matched to a gene: 13. Germline V lookup: CDR1 PRHDT, CDR2 FYEKMQ (reference sequence). There are 19 residues in the CDR3. This CDR3 reads CASSKRPGLAGVRTDTQYF. For the CDR3, the DNA is TGTGCCAGCAGCAAGCGGCCGGGACTAGCGGGAGTGCGGACAGATACGCAGTATTTT.

This chain joins TRBV19 and TRBJ2-2; D might be TRBD1 (5 bases). Germline CDR1 is LNHDA and CDR2 is SQIVND (reference sequence). The CDR3 totals 17 residues. V lost 6 bases, J lost 2 bases, and 19 bases lay in between. CDR3 coding DNA: TGTGCCAGTAGGGGGCTCTTGAGACAACATAACACCGGGGAGCTGTTTTTT. It translates to CASRGLLRQHNTGELFF.